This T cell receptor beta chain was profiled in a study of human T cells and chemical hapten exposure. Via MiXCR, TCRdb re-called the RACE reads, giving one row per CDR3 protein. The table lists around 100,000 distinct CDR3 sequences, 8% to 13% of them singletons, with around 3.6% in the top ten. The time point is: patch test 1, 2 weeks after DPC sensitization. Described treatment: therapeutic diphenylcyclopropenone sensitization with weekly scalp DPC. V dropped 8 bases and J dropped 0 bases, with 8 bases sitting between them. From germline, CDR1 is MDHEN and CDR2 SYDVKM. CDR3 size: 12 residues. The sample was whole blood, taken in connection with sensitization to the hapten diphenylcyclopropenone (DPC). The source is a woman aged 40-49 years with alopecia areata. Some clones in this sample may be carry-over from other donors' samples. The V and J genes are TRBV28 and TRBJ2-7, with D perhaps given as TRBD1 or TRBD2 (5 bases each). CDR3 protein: CASHGASYEQYF. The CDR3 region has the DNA TGTGCCAGCCACGGGGCCTCCTACGAGCAGTACTTC.